The rows below give T cell receptor beta chains drawn from one sample of a study of Tregs in tolerant kidney transplant recipients. Clones were sequenced by immunoSEQ multiplex PCR, and TCRdb holds only the in-frame ones, with some missing. Here the sample spans some 240,000 clones, roughly 84% being singletons. Sequencing was done on a sample of CD4+ T cells from blood. These receptors originate from a human donor in good health. Both conserved end residues are part of each CDR3. Fields, in order: V gene, D gene, J gene, clone size, CDR3 protein, CDR3 DNA. The D gene is left open where the match is weak. Where a row states a size, it is once, few, many or the class of an expanded clone; other rows omit it.

TRBV30	.	TRBJ2-5	.	CAWSVRETQYF	TGTGCCTGGAGTGTAAGAGAGACCCAGTACTTC
TRBV29-1	.	TRBJ1-2	.	CSVEAGGYTF	TGCAGCGTTGAAGCAGGAGGCTACACCTTC
TRBV15	TRBD1	TRBJ1-5	.	CATSSPGQNSKQPQHF	TGTGCCACCAGCAGCCCGGGACAGAACTCAAAACAGCCCCAGCATTTT
TRBV19	TRBD2	TRBJ2-7	once	CASSIRLAGGYEQYF	TGTGCCAGTAGTATCCGACTAGCGGGGGGATACGAGCAGTACTTC
TRBV4-1	TRBD2	TRBJ2-1	.	CASSQVLRTSGTTGEFF	TGCGCCAGCAGCCAAGTCCTTCGGACTAGCGGGACCACCGGGGAGTTCTTC
TRBV29-1	.	TRBJ2-4	once	CSVGNQGGGKNIQYF	TGCAGCGTTGGTAACCAGGGTGGGGGGAAAAACATTCAGTACTTC
TRBV10-3	TRBD2	TRBJ2-2	.	CAISEGLAGGPTFGELFF	TGTGCCATCAGTGAGGGACTAGCGGGAGGGCCGACGTTCGGGGAGCTGTTTTTT
TRBV4-1	.	TRBJ2-1	.	CASSPRSFLGLSSYNEQFF	TGCGCCAGCAGCCCCCGAAGCTTCCTGGGCCTGAGCTCCTACAATGAGCAGTTCTTC
TRBV5-1	.	TRBJ2-5	.	CASSLGTHQETQYF	TGCGCCAGCAGCTTGGGAACCCATCAAGAGACCCAGTACTTC
TRBV2	.	TRBJ2-6	.	CASSERSGRVVLTF	TGTGCCAGCAGTGAAAGGTCAGGTCGAGTAGTCCTGACTTTC
TRBV11-2	TRBD2	TRBJ2-3	.	CASSLAGGRDTQYF	TGTGCCAGCAGCTTAGCGGGGGGTCGGGATACGCAGTATTTT
TRBV15	TRBD2	TRBJ2-3	.	CATSRDRSGGHTDTQYF	TGTGCCACCAGCAGAGATCGAAGCGGGGGGCACACAGATACGCAGTATTTT
TRBV5-1	TRBD2	TRBJ2-7	.	CASSFVTSVSYEQYF	TGCGCCAGCAGCTTCGTGACTAGCGTTTCCTACGAGCAGTACTTC
TRBV5-1	TRBD1	TRBJ2-3	.	CASTLTGTTDTQYF	TGCGCCAGCACCCTGACAGGGACCACAGATACGCAGTATTTT
TRBV28	TRBD1	TRBJ2-5	.	CASSLPRQGGRGTQYF	TGTGCCAGCAGTCTCCCCCGACAGGGCGGAAGGGGGACCCAGTACTTC
TRBV7-2	.	TRBJ1-4	few	CASSLAGSNEKLFF	TGTGCCAGCAGCTTAGCGGGTTCCAATGAAAAACTGTTTTTT
TRBV7-9	TRBD1	TRBJ1-1	.	CASSLVRTGGASTEAFF	TGTGCCAGCAGCTTAGTTAGGACAGGGGGCGCGAGCACTGAAGCTTTCTTT
TRBV7-2	.	TRBJ1-5	.	CASSEQGNQPQHF	TGTGCCAGCAGCGAACAGGGCAATCAGCCCCAGCATTTT
TRBV5-1	.	TRBJ2-7	.	CASSLKQGGPYEQYF	TGCGCCAGCAGCTTGAAACAGGGGGGGCCCTACGAGCAGTACTTC
TRBV6-1	.	TRBJ1-1	.	CASRARVATEAFF	TGTGCCAGCAGGGCCAGGGTTGCCACTGAAGCTTTCTTT
TRBV5-4	.	TRBJ1-2	.	CASSLVGEYGYTF	TGTGCCAGCAGCTTGGTAGGAGAGTATGGCTACACCTTC
TRBV5-6	.	TRBJ2-1	few	CASSSRNEQFF	TGTGCCAGCAGCTCGAGAAATGAGCAGTTCTTC
TRBV15	TRBD1	TRBJ1-4	once	CATSRDPTGGYEKLFF	TGTGCCACCAGCAGAGATCCGACAGGGGGATATGAAAAACTGTTTTTT
TRBV4-1	.	TRBJ1-2	once	CASSQGDPGHWGYTF	TGCGCCAGCAGCCAAGGAGACCCAGGCCACTGGGGCTACACCTTC
TRBV11-2	.	TRBJ1-2	.	CASSWVSAYGYTF	TGTGCCAGCAGCTGGGTTTCGGCTTATGGCTACACCTTC
TRBV2	TRBD1	TRBJ1-4	.	CASTGRTGNEKLFF	TGTGCCAGCACCGGAAGGACAGGGAATGAAAAACTGTTTTTT
TRBV6-5	.	TRBJ1-5	.	CASSGRGSNQPQHF	TGTGCCAGCAGTGGGCGGGGTAGCAATCAGCCCCAGCATTTT
TRBV7-2	TRBD2	TRBJ2-5	.	CATSPRRGAQETQYF	TGTGCCACCTCGCCCCGGCGGGGGGCACAAGAGACCCAGTACTTC
TRBV6-5	.	TRBJ1-2	.	CASSYSLAGRRYGYTF	TGTGCCAGCAGTTACTCGTTGGCAGGGCGGCGGTATGGCTACACCTTC
TRBV19	.	TRBJ1-2	.	CASSPQGNYGYTF	TGTGCCAGTAGTCCCCAGGGTAACTATGGCTACACCTTC
TRBV21-1	.	TRBJ2-3	.	CASSKAIIGSPAGTQYF	TGTGCCAGCAGCAAAGCCATAATCGGCTCGCCAGCTGGTACGCAGTATTTT
TRBV28	.	TRBJ1-6	few	CASQRVALHF	TGTGCCAGCCAAAGGGTGGCCCTCCACTTT
TRBV27	.	TRBJ1-4	.	CASSLRLLGANEKLFF	TGTGCCAGCAGCCTCCGACTGCTAGGGGCTAATGAAAAACTGTTTTTT
TRBV12-5	TRBD1	TRBJ2-1	.	CASGPTDRGSYNEQFF	TGTGCTAGTGGCCCCACGGACAGGGGCTCCTACAATGAGCAGTTCTTC
TRBV6-6	.	TRBJ2-5	.	CASSYSQTQYF	TGTGCCAGCAGTTACTCTCAGACCCAGTACTTC
TRBV6-1	TRBD1	TRBJ1-2	once	CASRKDRGDYGYTF	TGTGCCAGCAGAAAGGACAGGGGAGACTATGGCTACACCTTC
TRBV5-1	TRBD1	TRBJ2-7	.	CASSLDLIRDREYEQYF	TGCGCCAGCAGCTTGGATCTGATCCGGGACAGAGAATACGAGCAGTACTTC
TRBV9	TRBD1	TRBJ2-3	once	CASSVAGGFTDTQYF	TGTGCCAGCAGCGTAGCAGGGGGCTTCACAGATACGCAGTATTTT
TRBV18	.	TRBJ2-7	.	CASSSRGSGSSYEQYF	TGTGCCAGCTCATCTCGGGGTAGCGGTTCCTCCTACGAGCAGTACTTC
TRBV5-1	TRBD2	TRBJ2-1	.	CASSWGLAAYNEQFF	TGCGCCAGCAGCTGGGGACTAGCGGCATACAATGAGCAGTTCTTC
TRBV15	TRBD1	TRBJ2-7	.	CATSKDRAYEQYF	TGTGCCACCAGCAAAGACAGGGCCTACGAGCAGTACTTC
TRBV5-1	.	TRBJ1-2	.	CASSSYGQTNYGYTF	TGCGCCAGCAGCTCGTATGGACAGACCAACTATGGCTACACCTTC
TRBV5-4	.	TRBJ2-3	.	CASSLGTATDTQYF	TGTGCCAGCAGCTTGGGGACAGCCACAGATACGCAGTATTTT
TRBV19	.	TRBJ2-7	.	CASSRAGAGSYEQYF	TGTGCCAGTAGTAGGGCGGGTGCAGGGTCTTACGAGCAGTACTTC
TRBV5-1	TRBD1	TRBJ2-1	.	CASSLAAGTGKRGQFF	TGCGCCAGCAGCTTGGCCGCTGGGACAGGAAAACGGGGTCAGTTCTTC
TRBV4-2	.	TRBJ1-1	many	CASSQDPPRPTEAFF	TGTGCCAGCAGCCAAGATCCCCCCAGGCCGACTGAAGCTTTCTTT
TRBV7-6	.	TRBJ2-7	.	CASSLGPGPAPDEQYF	TGTGCCAGCAGCTTAGGGCCCGGACCGGCCCCCGACGAGCAGTACTTC
TRBV30	.	TRBJ2-7	.	CAWSPDLGEQYF	TGTGCCTGGAGTCCGGACCTCGGCGAGCAGTACTTC
TRBV30	.	TRBJ1-1	.	CAWSGQLNTEAFF	TGTGCCTGGAGTGGACAGTTGAACACTGAAGCTTTCTTT
TRBV7-2	.	TRBJ1-5	.	CASSLATYSNQPQHF	TGTGCCAGCAGCTTAGCGACCTATAGCAATCAGCCCCAGCATTTT
TRBV18	TRBD1	TRBJ2-7	.	CASSPLTGQGRVGEQYF	TGTGCCAGCTCACCACTGACGGGACAGGGGCGGGTTGGCGAGCAGTACTTC